This T cell receptor beta chain was recovered during a study of T cell responses to AZD1222 COVID-19 vaccine. Study details: Second doses were pooled across both intervals (about 4 or about 12 weeks).

Libraries were prepared by immunoSEQ multiplex PCR; TCRdb keeps only in-frame clonotypes and omits some of them. The top ten clones hold around 0.57% of a sample with around 260,000 clones, 93% of them seen once. The CDR3 has 15 amino acids. The V segment lost 2 bases and the J segment 4 bases; nucleotides outside the gene matches: 6. Germline CDR1 and CDR2: SEHNR and FQNEAQ (reference sequence). Points from the study as a whole: The repertoires were collected only after the peak T cell response. Seropositive status at baseline applied to only 5 or 6 AZD1222 recipients.

About this clone: Its cognate antigen is unknown.

The clonotype was recovered from an adult in good health. This sample comprised peripheral blood, obtained on day 0 of AZD1222 vaccination. The chain joins TRBV7-9 to TRBJ1-2; 8 nucleotides agree with TRBD1. The CDR3 reads CASSLQGAPPYGYTF. CDR3 nucleotide sequence: TGTGCCAGCAGCTTACAGGGGGCTCCTCCCTATGGCTACACCTTC.